This T cell receptor beta chain stems from a study of blood T cell repertoires in COVID-19. In the study overall: Both acute and convalescent COVID-19 samples were obtained from the United States, Italy and Spain.

The protocol was immunoSEQ multiplex PCR, while the TCRdb copy is restricted to in-frame clones and leaves out a portion. The table lists more than 85,000 clones, about 75% of them singletons. The CDR3 is made up of 14 amino acids. Germline CDR1 reads KGHDR; CDR2 reads SFDVKD. V dropped 2 bases and J dropped 6; count of bases not matched to a gene: 3. The chain combines TRBV24-1 with TRBJ2-1, with TRBD2 matching 7 bases. The clonotype was recovered from a woman in her sixties or seventies with acute or convalescent COVID-19. Sequencing used peripheral blood. The CDR3 is CATSDSGRGNEQFF. The CDR3 nucleotides are TGTGCCACCAGTGATTCTGGGAGGGGCAATGAGCAGTTCTTC.